This TCR beta chain was captured in a study of immune heterogeneity within non-small cell lung tumors. Across the study: Among the tumors, several were squamous cell carcinomas, fewer than 11 were non-squamous carcinomas and 1 was not otherwise specified.

This CDR3 contains 15 residues. The trim removed 3 bases at V and 0 bases at J, leaving 4 bases unmatched. Per germline, CDR1 ENHRY and CDR2 SYGVKD. Multiplex PCR with 32 V and 13 J primers amplified TCR beta CDR3. Via MiXCR, TCRdb re-called the multiplex PCR reads, giving one row per CDR3 protein. The sample carries some 22,000 distinct CDR3 sequences, 28% recorded once. Bulk tumor genomic DNA served as template, at around 580 ng per sample. Several widely spaced biopsies per primary tumor were taken during surgery. It was patients with untreated, newly diagnosed non-small cell lung cancer who underwent curative surgery.

The sample taken for sequencing was lung tumor tissue. This chain connects TRBV10-3 to TRBJ2-7, with 8 bases fitting TRBD1. The clonotype originates from a man in his forties with non-small cell lung cancer. Written as DNA, the CDR3 is TGTGCCATCAGTGACACAGGACAGGGCTCCTACGAGCAGTACTTC. Amino acid sequence: CAISDTGQGSYEQYF.